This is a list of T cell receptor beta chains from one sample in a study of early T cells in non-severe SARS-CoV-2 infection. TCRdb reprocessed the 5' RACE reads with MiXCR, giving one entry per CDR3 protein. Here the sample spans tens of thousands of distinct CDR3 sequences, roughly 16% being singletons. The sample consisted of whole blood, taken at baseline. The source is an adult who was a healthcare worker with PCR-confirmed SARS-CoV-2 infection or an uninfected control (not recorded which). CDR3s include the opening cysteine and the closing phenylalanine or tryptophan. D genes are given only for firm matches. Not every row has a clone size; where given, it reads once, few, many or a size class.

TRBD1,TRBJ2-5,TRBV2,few,TGTGCCAGCGGAAGACAGGGGCCAGAGACCCAGTACTTC,CASGRQGPETQYF
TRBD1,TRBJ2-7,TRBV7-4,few,TGTGCCAGCAGTCCCACAGGGGGCCTCTACGAGCAGTACTTC,CASSPTGGLYEQYF
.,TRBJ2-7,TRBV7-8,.,TGTGCCAGCAGCTTAGAGGACCAGCAATCCGAGCAGTACTTC,CASSLEDQQSEQYF
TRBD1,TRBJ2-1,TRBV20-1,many,TGCAGTGCTAGACCGGGACAGGGCCCTTACAATGAGCAGTTCTTC,CSARPGQGPYNEQFF
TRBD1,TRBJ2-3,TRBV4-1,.,TGCGCCAGCAGCCCCGGGGACAGGGCCCCAGATACGCAGTATTTT,CASSPGDRAPDTQYF
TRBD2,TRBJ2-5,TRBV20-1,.,TGCAGTGCTACACTAGCGGGTGTGGGGACCCAGTACTTC,CSATLAGVGTQYF
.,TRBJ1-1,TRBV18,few,TGTGCCAGCTCACTCGAACTCGGGACGGCCGCTGAAGCTTTCTTT,CASSLELGTAAEAFF
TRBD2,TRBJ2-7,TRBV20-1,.,TGCAGTGCTAGAGATTCAGGGTACGGGAGGGCCGAAGAGCAGTACTTC,CSARDSGYGRAEEQYF
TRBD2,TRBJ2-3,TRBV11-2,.,TGTGCCAGCAGCCCTAGCGGGGGGGTTACAGATACGCAGTATTTT,CASSPSGGVTDTQYF
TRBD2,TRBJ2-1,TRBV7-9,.,TGTGCCAGCAGCTTGGGCCCCGGGACTACTTCCTACAATGAGCAGTTCTTC,CASSLGPGTTSYNEQFF
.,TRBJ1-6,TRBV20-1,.,TGCAGTGCTAGTCTATACCACAGGGATAATTCACCCCTCCACTTT,CSASLYHRDNSPLHF
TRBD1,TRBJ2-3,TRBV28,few,TGTGCCAGCAGTTCGAAACACAGGGGCCGTGACACAGATACGCAGTATTTT,CASSSKHRGRDTDTQYF
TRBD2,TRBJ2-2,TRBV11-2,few,TGTGCCAGCAGCTTATTGTCTCGACTAGCGAGCACCGGGGAGCTGTTTTTT,CASSLLSRLASTGELFF
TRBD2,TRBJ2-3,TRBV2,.,TGTGCCAGCAGGACTAGCGGGACAACAGATACGCAGTATTTT,CASRTSGTTDTQYF
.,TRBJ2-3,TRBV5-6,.,TGTGCCAGCAGCCAGGGTCCAGATACGCAGTATTTT,CASSQGPDTQYF
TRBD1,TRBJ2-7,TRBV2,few,TGTGCCAGCAGTCCACTGGGACAGGGGGCGACCTACGAGCAGTACTTC,CASSPLGQGATYEQYF
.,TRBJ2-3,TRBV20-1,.,TGCAGTGCTAGAGACCAAGATACGCAGTATTTT,CSARDQDTQYF
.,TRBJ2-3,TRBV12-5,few,TGTGCTAGTGGTTTGTACGGGCCCACGGATACGCAGTATTTT,CASGLYGPTDTQYF
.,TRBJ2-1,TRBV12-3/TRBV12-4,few,TGTGCCAGCAGTTTGATCCTGGTGTATTATGAGCAGTTCTTC,CASSLILVYYEQFF
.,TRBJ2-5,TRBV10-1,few,TGCGCCAGCAGTGAGGGTCGGGTTGAGGAGACCCAGTACTTC,CASSEGRVEETQYF
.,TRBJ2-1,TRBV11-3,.,TGTGCCAGCAGCCAGCAGGGCTATGAGCAGTTCTTC,CASSQQGYEQFF
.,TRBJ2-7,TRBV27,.,TGTGCCAGCATGGGATTGACTAGCTCCTACGAGCAGTACTTC,CASMGLTSSYEQYF
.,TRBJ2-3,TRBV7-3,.,TGTGCCAGCAGCTTAACGGTCATGGATACGCAGTATTTT,CASSLTVMDTQYF